This T cell receptor (beta chain) was documented in a study of T cell responses to AZD1222 COVID-19 vaccine. Profiled with immunoSEQ multiplex PCR; TCRdb holds only in-frame clones, not every one. The sample lists roughly 130,000 clones; 80% to 95% were seen once. Study results and caveats: Only a handful of individuals given AZD1222 were seropositive at baseline.

With 2 bases removed from V and 2 bases from J, the gap between germline ends came to 14 bases. The CDR3 contains 15 residues. From germline, CDR1 is SGHRS and CDR2 YFSETQ. On this clone: Antigen specificity is unknown.

This rearrangement joins TRBV5-1 to TRBJ2-7; weak D call: TRBD2 (7 bases). This TCR came from an adult in good health. The sample in question was peripheral blood, obtained on day 0 of AZD1222 vaccination. The DNA for the CDR3 is TGCGCCAGCAGCTTCAGCAGGGGAGGGCCCTACGAGCAGTACTTC. Encoded protein: CASSFSRGGPYEQYF.